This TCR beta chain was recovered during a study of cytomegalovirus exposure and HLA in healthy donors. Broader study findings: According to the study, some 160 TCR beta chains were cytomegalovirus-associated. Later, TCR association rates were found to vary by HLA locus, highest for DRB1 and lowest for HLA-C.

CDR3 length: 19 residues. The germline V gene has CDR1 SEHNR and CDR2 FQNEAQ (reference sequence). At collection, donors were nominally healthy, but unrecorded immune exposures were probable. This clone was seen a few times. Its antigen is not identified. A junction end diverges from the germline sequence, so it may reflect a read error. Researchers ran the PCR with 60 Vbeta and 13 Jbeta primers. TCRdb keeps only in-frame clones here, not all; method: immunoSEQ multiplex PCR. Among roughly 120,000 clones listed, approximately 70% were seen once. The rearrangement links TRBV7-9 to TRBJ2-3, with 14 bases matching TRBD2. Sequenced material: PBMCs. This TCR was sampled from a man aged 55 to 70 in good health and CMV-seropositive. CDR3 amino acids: CSSSFPLRTSGGPTDTQYF. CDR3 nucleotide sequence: TGTTCCAGCAGCTTTCCCCTTCGGACTAGCGGGGGGCCAACCGATACGCAGTATTTT.